The rows below give T cell receptor beta chains drawn from one sample of a study of post-analysis software for immune sequencing data. TCRdb itself ran the PCR reads through MiXCR, one entry per CDR3 protein. The data contain 600,000 to 700,000 distinct CDR3 sequences, approximately 60% of them singletons. Sample: blood. The receptors shown here come from a girl aged 2-10 years with multiple sclerosis. CDR3s leave out the opening cysteine and the closing phenylalanine or tryptophan.

J gene | V gene | CDR3 protein
TRBJ1-2 | TRBV5-1 | ASSLGQGQVGYT
TRBJ2-1 | TRBV20-1 | SATRQGTGGNEQF
TRBJ1-6 | TRBV27 | ASSDVRSSYNSPLH
TRBJ1-2 | TRBV24-1 | ATSESGRHIYGYT
TRBJ1-1 | TRBV7-9 | ASSFQQLEAF
TRBJ2-3 | TRBV29-1 | SGGTVNSFTTDTQY
TRBJ2-1 | TRBV20-1 | SARDGGQGYNEQF
TRBJ1-2 | TRBV12-3/TRBV12-4 | ASSFRRIGGYT
TRBJ1-2 | TRBV12-3/TRBV12-4 | ASSSVPQSYGYT
TRBJ2-1 | TRBV20-1 | SARDPRGGDYNEQF
TRBJ2-5 | TRBV5-1 | ASSKTELPTQY
TRBJ2-7 | TRBV5-1 | ASSSIAGGPLEQY
TRBJ2-1 | TRBV5-1 | ASSLGLWTEGYNEQF
TRBJ1-6 | TRBV6-6 | ASSSGEYNSPLH
TRBJ1-4 | TRBV12-3/TRBV12-4 | ASSLRGLTNEKLF
TRBJ2-6 | TRBV20-1 | SASRQFSGANVLT
TRBJ2-1 | TRBV9 | ASSVEAGGNNEQF
TRBJ1-2 | TRBV4-1 | ASSQDSGGTGSLGYT
TRBJ1-1 | TRBV5-1 | ASRQATQNTEAF
- | TRBV5-1 | ASSKNSGDYEQY
TRBJ2-5 | TRBV2 | ASSKQGEETQY
TRBJ2-3 | TRBV7-3 | ASSRDWQRTDTQY
TRBJ1-1 | TRBV7-3 | ASSSFGGNTEAF
TRBJ1-2 | TRBV12-3/TRBV12-4 | ASSPSQAFYGYT
TRBJ2-3 | TRBV11-2 | ASSFDLSVDTQY
TRBJ2-7 | TRBV7-9 | ASSSDHYEQY
TRBJ2-4 | TRBV29-1 | SVEDSVRSTQY
TRBJ1-2 | TRBV30 | AWGQGRGYT
TRBJ2-1 | TRBV7-9 | ASSRGTGGLNEQF
TRBJ1-1 | TRBV18 | ASSSGARGQTEAF
TRBJ2-3 | TRBV5-6 | ASGNRGRLIDTQY
TRBJ1-1 | TRBV29-1 | SVFRMATEAF
TRBJ2-7 | TRBV25-1 | ASSFPAHGTSGTYEQY
TRBJ2-3 | TRBV19 | ASSIPYTDTQY
TRBJ1-1 | TRBV7-2 | ASSLGKVPWDTEAF
TRBJ2-7 | TRBV12-3/TRBV12-4 | ASRSGGGRPYEQY
- | TRBV25-1 | ASSPRETSYEQY
TRBJ2-1 | TRBV12-3/TRBV12-4 | ASSQPSGSYNEQF
TRBJ1-6 | TRBV10-3 | AISERGREADSPLH
TRBJ2-5 | TRBV6-6 | ASSYSELQETQY
TRBJ2-5 | TRBV15 | ATSRDQETQY
TRBJ2-3 | TRBV12-3/TRBV12-4 | ASSFSGGSTDAQY
TRBJ2-1 | TRBV7-9 | ASSSLLAGGPWGSYNEQF
TRBJ2-1 | TRBV14 | ASSQVIGGDNEQF
TRBJ1-2 | TRBV7-9 | ASSGGHYGYT
TRBJ2-7 | TRBV28 | ASSPPTSGIPYEQY
TRBJ2-1 | TRBV5-1 | ASSLIRSFSYNEQF
TRBJ2-7 | TRBV21-1 | ASSKGWTGRGYEQY